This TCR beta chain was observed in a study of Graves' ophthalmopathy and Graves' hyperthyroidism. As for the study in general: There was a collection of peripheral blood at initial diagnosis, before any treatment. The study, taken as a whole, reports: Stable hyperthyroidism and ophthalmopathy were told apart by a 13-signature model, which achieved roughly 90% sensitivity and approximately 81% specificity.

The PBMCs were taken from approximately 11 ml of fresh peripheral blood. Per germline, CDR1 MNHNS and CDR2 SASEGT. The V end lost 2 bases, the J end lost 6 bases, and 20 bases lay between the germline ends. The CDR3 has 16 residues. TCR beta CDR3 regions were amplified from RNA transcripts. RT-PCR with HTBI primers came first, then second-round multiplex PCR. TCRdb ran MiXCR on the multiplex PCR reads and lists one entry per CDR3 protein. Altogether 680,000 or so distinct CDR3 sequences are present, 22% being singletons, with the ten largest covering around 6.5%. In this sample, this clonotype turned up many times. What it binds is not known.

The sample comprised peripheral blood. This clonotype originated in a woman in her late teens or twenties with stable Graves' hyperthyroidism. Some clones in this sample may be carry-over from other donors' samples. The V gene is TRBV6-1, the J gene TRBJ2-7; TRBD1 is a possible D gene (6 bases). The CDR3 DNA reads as TGTGCCAGCAGTGAACCTGGGACGAATCCCAGGGGCGAGCAGTACTTC. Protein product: CASSEPGTNPRGEQYF.